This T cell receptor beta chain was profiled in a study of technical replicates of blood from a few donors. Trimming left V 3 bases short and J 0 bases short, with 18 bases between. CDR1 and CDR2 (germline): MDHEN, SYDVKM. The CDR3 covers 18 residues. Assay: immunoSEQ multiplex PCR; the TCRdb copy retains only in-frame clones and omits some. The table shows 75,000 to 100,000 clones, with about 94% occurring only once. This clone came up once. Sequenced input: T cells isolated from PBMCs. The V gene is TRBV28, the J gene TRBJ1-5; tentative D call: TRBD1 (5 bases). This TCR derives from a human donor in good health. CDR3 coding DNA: TGTGCCAGCAGTTTTAACAGGAGATACTCCAATAGCAATCAGCCCCAGCATTTT. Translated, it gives CASSFNRRYSNSNQPQHF.